A single sample is the source of the 11 T cell receptor beta chains below, sequenced in a study of OX40 agonist ivuxolimab in advanced cancers. The data were produced by immunoSEQ multiplex PCR, yet TCRdb's version contains in-frame clones alone and is incomplete. The sample consists of about 100,000 clones, 70% to 90% of them appearing once. The sample consisted of CD4+ or CD8+ T cells sorted from blood, taken in a trial of the OX40 agonist ivuxolimab. These receptors were taken from an adult with an advanced solid tumor such as melanoma, head and neck, liver or kidney cancer.

V and J are TRBV7-6 and TRBJ1-2, with D uncertain. V lost 5 bases, J lost 6 bases, and 31 bases lay in between. The germline CDR1 and CDR2 sequences are SGHVS and FNYEAQ. CDR3 length: 19 amino acids. CDR3 sequence: CASSNRERQRAGLLNGYTF. The CDR3 DNA is TGTGCCAGCAGCAACCGTGAGAGGCAACGGGCGGGGTTGTTGAATGGCTACACCTTC.

The chain uses TRBV7-2 and TRBJ1-2; 8 bases align to TRBD1. With 4 bases clipped from V and 5 bases from J, the junction kept 9 bases outside the gene matches. Per the germline V gene, CDR1 is SGHTA and CDR2 is FQGNSA. The CDR3 totals 15 residues. As DNA, the CDR3 is TGTGCCAGCAGCTCCGCCAGGGGGCTGTGGTATGGCTACACCTTC. Amino acid sequence: CASSSARGLWYGYTF.

The chain has TRBV29-1 and TRBJ2-1, with a possible D match to TRBD2 (7 bases). CDR3 length: 16 amino acids. Germline CDR1 is SQVTM and CDR2 is ANQGSEA. V lost 3 bases, J lost 0 bases, and 15 bases lay in between. CDR3 sequence reads: CSVDGARGLSYNEQFF. In DNA form, the CDR3 reads TGCAGCGTTGACGGGGCGCGGGGGCTCTCCTACAATGAGCAGTTCTTC.

This chain joins TRBV28 and TRBJ1-2; a possible D gene is TRBD1 (6 bases). Looked up from germline, CDR1 is MDHEN and CDR2 is SYDVKM. This CDR3 is built from 15 residues. Trimming pared 1 base from V and 4 bases from J, leaving 13 bases between. The CDR3 loop is CASSLSTGRLYGYTF. The CDR3 region has the DNA TGTGCCAGCAGTTTATCGACAGGAAGACTCTATGGCTACACCTTC.

V is TRBV30 and J is TRBJ2-2, with 10 bases matching TRBD1. V lost 4 bases, J lost 3 bases, and 2 bases stayed unmatched. Germline V gene data show CDR1 as GTSNPN and CDR2 as SVGIG (reference sequence). The CDR3 totals 14 residues. The DNA for the CDR3 is TGTGCCTGGATGGACAGGGGGTACACCGGGGAGCTGTTTTTT. As protein: CAWMDRGYTGELFF.

The chain has TRBV10-1 and TRBJ1-1; tentative D call: TRBD1 (6 bases). Germline V gives CDR1 WNHNN, CDR2 SYGVQD (reference sequence). Between the trimmed V and J ends, which lost 6 bases and 6 bases, there was a span of 11 bases. This CDR3 comprises 12 residues. The CDR3 region is CASRGTGSEAFF. The CDR3 DNA follows: TGCGCCAGCAGGGGTACAGGGTCTGAAGCTTTCTTT.

About this clone itself: The DNA is left out, because the CDR3 cannot be placed on it with certainty; the CDR3 is given as TCRdb lists it. The chain links TRBV5-8 to TRBJ1-3; the D call in the table, TRBD1, was not verified against the DNA. CDR1 is SGHTS and CDR2 is YDEGEE in the germline V gene. A total of 17 residues make up the CDR3, ends included. CDR3 region: CASSLLAQGTRGNTIYF.

The genes are TRBV18 and TRBJ1-6; 10 bases line up with TRBD1. Germline lookup yields CDR1 KGHSH and CDR2 LQKENI. This CDR3 spans 15 amino acids. V shed 5 bases, J shed 12 bases, and the junction held 10 bases outside the gene matches. CDR3 nucleotides: TGTGCCAGCTCAACAACGGGACAGGGGATTTTACCCCTCCACTTT. Residues: CASSTTGQGILPLHF.

The chain is built from TRBV2 and TRBJ2-2; 7 bases are a match to TRBD2. Germline-derived CDR1 and CDR2 are SNHLY and FYNNEI. Germline trimming cut 7 bases from V and 6 bases from J; bases unmatched to any gene: 8. The CDR3 is 14 amino acids. The CDR3 region is CASKGAGWSGELFF. The CDR3 DNA is TGTGCCAGCAAGGGAGCGGGGTGGTCCGGGGAGCTGTTTTTT.

Regarding this clone: Other DNA sequences in this specimen translate into the identical CDR3. This chain links TRBV5-6 with TRBJ1-2; D is possibly TRBD1 (5 bases). From germline, CDR1 is SGHDT and CDR2 YYEEEE. The CDR3 is 14 amino acids. V was clipped by 4 bases and J by 2 bases, with 12 bases between them. CDR3: CASSAGTANYGYTF. Here the CDR3 DNA reads TGTGCCAGCAGCGCCGGGACCGCAAACTATGGCTACACCTTC.

This clone turned up a few times. This chain links TRBV19 with TRBJ1-1, with TRBD1 identical over 8 bases. The CDR3 is 18 residues long. The germline V gene encodes CDR1 LNHDA and CDR2 SQIVND (reference sequence). With 3 bases clipped from V and 1 base from J, the junction kept 13 bases outside the gene matches. The CDR3 DNA follows: TGTGCCAGTAGTATCCCCGGCAGGGGGCGAATAGGGAACACTGAAGCTTTCTTT. Residues: CASSIPGRGRIGNTEAFF.